The following is a T cell receptor beta chain sequence with its context. The antigen is not known. The sample belongs to a study of post-analysis software for immune sequencing data. In the study overall: The patients showed relapsing-remitting, secondary progressive and progressive-relapsing multiple sclerosis courses. Findings of the study overall: Patients carried a few TRBV segments more frequently than controls did, and TRBV5-6, TRBV5-1 and TRBV20-1 were among them. Samples prepared in the same batch strongly co-clustered by F measure. Compared with controls, patients showed significantly lower normalized Chao1 diversity.

J gave up 7 bases and V 2 bases, and 11 bases lay outside the gene matches. The CDR3 sequence is 16 residues long. Germline V lookup: CDR1 MNHEY, CDR2 SMNVEV (reference sequence). Unique molecular identifiers were built into the TCR beta cDNA libraries. The authors obtained roughly 0.5 million cDNA molecules from roughly 1 to 10 million T cells. TCRdb reprocessed the PCR reads with MiXCR, giving one entry per CDR3 protein. The table has around 700,000 distinct CDR3 sequences, 59% seen once; the top ten hold around 11%. The TCR originated in a girl aged 2 to 10 with multiple sclerosis. The chain carries TRBV27 and TRBJ2-1, with 7 bases matching TRBD1. The sequenced sample consisted of blood. The CDR3 reads CASSLDFGTDRNEQFF. The CDR3 nucleotides read TGTGCCAGCAGTTTAGACTTCGGGACAGACAGGAATGAGCAGTTCTTC.